The T cell receptor beta chain described here comes from a study of blood T cell repertoires in COVID-19. The overall study: Samples of COVID-19 (acute and convalescent) were obtained from the United States, Italy and Spain.

TCRdb's table, derived via immunoSEQ multiplex PCR, lists solely in-frame clones and lacks some. This sample has approximately 65,000 clones, with 70% to 90% found just once. Germline-derived CDR1 and CDR2 are SQVTM and ANQGSEA. V lost 4 bases, J lost 3 bases, and 14 bases lay in between. This CDR3 has 14 residues. The origin of this receptor is a woman aged 40-49 years with acute COVID-19. Sample: PBMCs or T cells enriched from blood (not recorded which). The rearrangement uses TRBV29-1 and TRBJ2-3; TRBD1 is a possible D gene (6 bases). CDR3 loop: CSVVPPGVTDTQYF. CDR3 in DNA: TGCAGCGTTGTGCCCCCAGGGGTGACAGATACGCAGTATTTT.